The 3 T cell receptor beta chains given below trace back to one sample, sequenced in a study of T cells expressing NK-cell markers. Each CDR3 protein gets one entry in TCRdb, which reprocessed the 5' RACE reads and gives no DNA. This sample carries a few hundred thousand distinct CDR3 sequences, with roughly 3.5% going to the ten biggest clones. Specimen: blood T cells: a sorted CD56 or NKG2C T cell subset, CD4+ or CD8+ T cells, or bulk PBMC T cells (not recorded which). Source of these receptors: a man aged 18 to 30 in good health.

This chain links TRBV30 with TRBJ2-3; absent DNA, TCRdb's TRBD1 call cannot be checked. This CDR3 spans 13 amino acids. Germline values: CDR1 GTSNPN, CDR2 SVGIG (reference sequence). The chain's CDR3 is CASLRGRGGTQYF.

The J gene is TRBJ2-3, the V gene TRBV6-1. This CDR3 is 15 amino acids long. In germline, CDR1 is MNHNS, CDR2 SASEGT. CDR3 in amino acids: CASSESPLSTDTQYF.

The genes are TRBV6-1 and TRBJ2-1. There are 13 residues in the CDR3. The V gene's germline CDR1 is MNHNS and CDR2 SASEGT. The chain's CDR3 is CASTPSRGYEQFF.